The 10 T cell receptor beta chains below all came from one sample that was sequenced in a study of shared clonotypes between healthy human individuals. Assay used: immunoSEQ multiplex PCR; TCRdb lists only in-frame clones, some missing. Of more than 400,000 clones listed, less than 96% are singletons. Input material: naive CD4+ T cells sorted from blood. Subset described: CD45RA+ positively selected. The receptor source for this set is a woman in her twenties or thirties in good health.

The CDR3: CASSSWTDQYEQYF. CDR3 bases: TGTGCCAGCAGCTCCTGGACCGACCAATACGAGCAGTACTTC. V is TRBV28 and J is TRBJ2-7; D not resolved. The CDR3 extends over 14 amino acids. The germline V gene encodes CDR1 MDHEN and CDR2 SYDVKM. Trimming removed 6 bases at V and 4 bases at J, with 16 bases between.

J is TRBJ2-7 and V is TRBV9; 7 nucleotides align to TRBD2. The germline V gene has CDR1 SGDLS and CDR2 YYNGEE. The CDR3 extends over 14 amino acids. The V and J ends lost 2 bases and 7 bases, in that order; junction bases with no gene match: 9. The CDR3 protein is CASSVASGWGEQYF. In nucleotides, the CDR3 is TGTGCCAGCAGCGTGGCTAGCGGCTGGGGGGAGCAGTACTTC.

Regarding this clone: Other DNA sequences in this sample translate to the same CDR3. This rearrangement joins TRBV5-1 to TRBJ1-1; no reliable D call. The CDR3 runs 12 residues. V was pared by 2 bases and J by 1 base, with 3 bases between. CDR1 SGHRS and CDR2 YFSETQ come from the germline V gene. In DNA, the CDR3 is TGCGCCAGCAGCTTCGGGAACACTGAAGCTTTCTTT. Translated, it gives CASSFGNTEAFF.

DNA for the CDR3: TGTGCCAGCAGTTTGAGCGGGAGTGTCAACAATGAGCAGTTCTTC. Translation: CASSLSGSVNNEQFF. The chain joins TRBV6-5 to TRBJ2-1; TRBD2 matches 8 bases. The CDR3 consists of 15 residues. The trim removed 4 bases at V and 5 bases at J, leaving 7 bases unmatched. Germline assignment: CDR1 MNHEY and CDR2 SVGAGI.

The chain combines TRBV28 with TRBJ2-5, with D perhaps being TRBD1 or TRBD2 (5 bases each). Trimming left V 5 bases short and J 5 bases short, with 15 bases between. The CDR3 spans 14 residues. Germline values: CDR1 MDHEN, CDR2 SYDVKM. CDR3 region: CASSPAGTSETQYF. The CDR3 DNA is TGTGCCAGCAGTCCGGCAGGGACGTCGGAGACCCAGTACTTC.

The table lists this clone with a count of one. In the same sample, other DNA sequences code for this CDR3. The chain combines TRBV5-1 with TRBJ2-7; D unclear. V lost 0 bases, J lost 2 bases, and 3 bases lay in between. The V gene's germline CDR1 is SGHRS and CDR2 YFSETQ. The CDR3 contains 12 residues. Here the CDR3 DNA reads TGCGCCAGCAGCTTGGGAGCCTACGAGCAGTACTTC. Its protein is CASSLGAYEQYF.

This clone was observed a single time. This chain uses TRBV6-5 with TRBJ1-2, with a weak D call TRBD1 (6 bases). The CDR3 runs to 14 residues. V dropped 6 bases and J dropped 2 bases, with 13 bases sitting between them. Germline CDR1 reads MNHEY; CDR2 reads SVGAGI. CDR3 sequence reads: CASRRDTGNYGYTF. CDR3 coding DNA: TGTGCCAGCAGGAGAGATACAGGGAACTATGGCTACACCTTC.

V is TRBV2 and J is TRBJ2-7; TRBD1 agrees at 10 bases. This CDR3 comprises 14 residues. The V gene end was trimmed by 6 bases and the J gene end by 5 bases; junction bases not matched to a gene: 7. Looked up from germline, CDR1 is SNHLY and CDR2 is FYNNEI. In nucleotides, the CDR3 is TGTGCCAGCAGGCCGGGACAGGGGTTCCACGAGCAGTACTTC. This sequence encodes CASRPGQGFHEQYF.

The V and J genes are TRBV10-2 and TRBJ2-5; unclear D gene. The germline V gene has CDR1 WSHSY and CDR2 SAAADI. The length of the CDR3 is 14 residues. The ends were cut back, 3 bases at V and 6 bases at J, with 14 bases in the middle. CDR3 sequence reads: CASSDVAAGQTQYF. CDR3 in DNA: TGCGCCAGCAGTGATGTGGCCGCCGGGCAGACCCAGTACTTC.

This CDR3 reads CASSRLAGTGELFF. The CDR3 coding sequence is TGTGCCAGTAGTAGGCTAGCGGGCACCGGGGAGCTGTTTTTT. The chain employs TRBV19 and TRBJ2-2; 8 bases agree with TRBD2. The CDR3 consists of 14 residues. The junction had 2 bases not matched to a gene; V was cut back by 4 bases and J by 4 bases. Germline lookup yields CDR1 LNHDA and CDR2 SQIVND (reference sequence).